At least ten counts were recorded for the clone carrying this TCR beta chain. TCRdb reanalysed the 5' RACE reads using MiXCR and keeps one entry per CDR3 protein. The table lists approximately 700,000 distinct CDR3 sequences, around a sixth of them singletons. Germline-derived CDR1 and CDR2 are SQVTM and ANQGSEA. CDR3 length: 11 amino acids. V lost 6 bases, J lost 4 bases, and 7 bases lay in between. This entry comes from a study of identical twins. This sample was shared with a second study, whose subject was T cells expressing NK-cell markers.

Material: PBMCs. V and J are TRBV29-1 and TRBJ2-1; D is uncertain. The sequence derives from a woman younger than 35 in good health. CDR3 protein: CSVHGYNEQFF. Written as DNA, the CDR3 is TGCAGCGTCCACGGATACAATGAGCAGTTCTTC.